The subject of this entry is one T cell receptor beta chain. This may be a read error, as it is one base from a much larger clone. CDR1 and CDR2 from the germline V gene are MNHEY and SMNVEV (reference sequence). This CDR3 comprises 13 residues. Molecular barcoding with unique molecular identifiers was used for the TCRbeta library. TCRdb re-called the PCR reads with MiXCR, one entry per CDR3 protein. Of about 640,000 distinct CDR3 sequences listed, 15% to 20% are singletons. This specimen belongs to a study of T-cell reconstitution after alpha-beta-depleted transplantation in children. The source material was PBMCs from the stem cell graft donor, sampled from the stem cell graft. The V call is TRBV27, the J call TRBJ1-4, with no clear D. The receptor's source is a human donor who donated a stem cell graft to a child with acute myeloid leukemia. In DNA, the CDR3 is TGTGCCAGCAGTGTAAACAGTAATCAAAAACTGTTTTTT. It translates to CASSVNSNQKLFF.